A selection of T cell receptor beta chains follows, all from one sample in a study of Ad26.COV2.S vaccination and SARS-CoV-2 variants. Data came from immunoSEQ multiplex PCR; TCRdb stores just in-frame clones and leaves some out. Of some 640,000 clones listed, around 92% are singletons. The source material was peripheral blood, sampled in a trial of Ad26.COV2.S vaccine versus placebo. These receptors were taken from a person aged 18 to 59 who received the Ad26.COV2.S COVID-19 vaccine or a placebo. Both conserved end residues are part of each CDR3. The D gene is left open where the match is weak. Not all rows give a size; the values are once, few, many and, for expanded clones, a class.

.,TRBJ1-1,TRBD1,TRBV5-1,CASSAYRGTEAFF,TGCGCCAGCAGCGCCTACAGGGGCACTGAAGCTTTCTTT
.,TRBJ1-2,.,TRBV7-9,CASSLGQFYGYTF,TGTGCCAGCAGCTTAGGGCAGTTCTATGGCTACACCTTC
.,TRBJ1-6,TRBD1,TRBV6-5,CASSSNSDRGDSPLHF,TGTGCCAGCAGTTCCAATTCCGACAGGGGGGATTCACCCCTCCACTTT
.,TRBJ2-7,.,TRBV14,CASSQARVDEQYF,TGTGCCAGCAGCCAAGCTCGGGTTGACGAGCAGTACTTC
.,TRBJ1-5,.,TRBV7-2,CASSLGGGYQPQHF,TGTGCCAGCAGCTTAGGGGGAGGGTATCAGCCCCAGCATTTT
.,TRBJ2-5,.,TRBV6-5,CASSYLQGRETQYF,TGTGCCAGCAGTTACTTACAGGGCCGAGAGACCCAGTACTTC
.,TRBJ2-3,.,TRBV30,CAWSAGGAGDTQYF,TGTGCCTGGAGTGCCGGGGGAGCCGGGGATACGCAGTATTTT
.,TRBJ2-1,TRBD2,TRBV9,CASSVSGTSGHNEQFF,TGTGCCAGCAGCGTATCTGGGACTAGCGGCCACAATGAGCAGTTCTTC
.,TRBJ1-5,.,TRBV19,CASSIGARNQPQHF,TGTGCCAGTAGTATAGGGGCCCGCAATCAGCCCCAGCATTTT
.,TRBJ2-7,.,TRBV29-1,CSVAPGHLSSYEQYF,TGCAGCGTTGCGCCTGGGCACCTGAGCTCCTACGAGCAGTACTTC
.,TRBJ2-7,TRBD2,TRBV6-6,CASSLPSGSSYEQYF,TGTGCCAGCAGCTTACCTAGCGGTAGCTCCTACGAGCAGTACTTC
.,TRBJ2-7,.,TRBV11-3,CASSLESYYEQYF,TGTGCCAGCAGCTTAGAGTCTTACTACGAGCAGTACTTC
.,TRBJ2-7,.,TRBV11-2,CASSPQLSYEQYF,TGTGCCAGCAGCCCTCAGCTCTCCTACGAGCAGTACTTC
.,TRBJ1-2,TRBD1,TRBV4-1,CASSPIKGQGPDGYTF,TGCGCCAGCAGTCCAATAAAAGGACAGGGGCCGGACGGCTACACCTTC
.,TRBJ1-2,.,TRBV12-2,CASRSGRLDAYYGYTF,TGTGCAAGTCGTTCAGGGAGGCTTGATGCTTACTATGGCTACACCTTC
.,TRBJ2-2,.,TRBV24-1,CATSDPRGFPGELFF,TGTGCCACCAGTGACCCCCGCGGATTCCCCGGGGAGCTGTTTTTT
.,TRBJ1-6,.,TRBV12-3/TRBV12-4,CASSRSNSPLHF,TGTGCCAGCAGCCGTAGTAATTCACCCCTCCACTTT
.,TRBJ2-5,.,TRBV7-7,CANPPRQETQYF,TGTGCTAACCCCCCCCGTCAAGAGACCCAGTACTTC
.,TRBJ2-1,.,TRBV7-6,CASSLVGGEQFF,TGTGCCAGCAGCTTAGTGGGAGGAGAGCAGTTCTTC
once,TRBJ2-3,.,TRBV12-3/TRBV12-4,CASRLIGGDTQYF,TGTGCCAGCAGGCTTATCGGGGGAGATACGCAGTATTTT
.,TRBJ2-7,.,TRBV12-3/TRBV12-4,CASSLAGLYEQYF,TGTGCCAGCAGTCTCGCCGGACTCTACGAGCAGTACTTC
.,TRBJ2-1,TRBD2,TRBV27,CASSPQRGYNEQFF,TGTGCCAGCAGTCCCCAGCGGGGGTACAATGAGCAGTTCTTC
.,TRBJ2-3,TRBD1,TRBV11-2,CASSLEDRGFRDTQYF,TGTGCCAGCAGCTTAGAGGACAGGGGATTCCGAGATACGCAGTATTTT
.,TRBJ2-1,TRBD2,TRBV6-4,CASSDSGRAYNEQFF,TGTGCCAGCAGTGATAGCGGGAGGGCCTACAATGAGCAGTTCTTC
once,TRBJ2-1,.,TRBV10-2,CASSGIGEPPYNEQFF,TGCGCCAGCAGTGGAATCGGGGAGCCACCCTACAATGAGCAGTTCTTC
.,TRBJ1-5,.,TRBV27,CASKSGQHNQPQHF,TGTGCCAGCAAATCTGGACAGCACAATCAGCCCCAGCATTTT
.,TRBJ2-1,TRBD1,TRBV30,CAWSVEWDRAFF,TGTGCCTGGAGTGTAGAGTGGGACAGGGCCTTCTTC
.,TRBJ1-5,TRBD1,TRBV7-8,CASSLRTGGYSNQPQHF,TGTGCCAGCAGCTTGCGGACAGGGGGATATAGCAATCAGCCCCAGCATTTT
.,TRBJ2-6,.,TRBV7-3,CASSGAGANVLTF,TGTGCCAGCAGCGGGGCGGGGGCCAACGTCCTGACTTTC
.,TRBJ2-1,.,TRBV7-8,CASSLDQGAGAASYNEQFF,TGTGCCAGCAGCTTAGATCAGGGGGCGGGAGCGGCGTCCTACAATGAGCAGTTCTTC
.,TRBJ2-2,.,TRBV24-1,CATSGRVNTGELFF,TGTGCCACCAGTGGGCGGGTGAACACCGGGGAGCTGTTTTTT
few,TRBJ1-6,.,TRBV3-1/TRBV3-2,CASSHQTGVYNSPLHF,TGTGCCAGCAGCCACCAGACAGGCGTCTATAATTCACCCCTCCACTTT
once,TRBJ2-1,.,TRBV20-1,CSASNGQRTRLEQFF,TGCAGTGCTAGTAATGGCCAGCGAACCCGGTTGGAGCAGTTCTTC
few,TRBJ1-3,TRBD1,TRBV7-6,CASSSGQDHSGNTIYF,TGTGCCAGCAGCTCTGGACAGGACCACTCTGGAAACACCATATATTTT
.,TRBJ2-7,.,TRBV7-8,CASSLSFRGSYEQYF,TGTGCCAGCAGCTTATCCTTCCGGGGCTCCTACGAGCAGTACTTC
.,TRBJ2-5,TRBD2,TRBV7-9,CASSLALAGGPRGETQYF,TGTGCCAGCAGCTTAGCGCTAGCGGGAGGGCCGAGGGGAGAGACCCAGTACTTC
.,TRBJ1-6,.,TRBV5-6,CASSPSGSPLHF,TGTGCCAGCAGCCCATCTGGGTCACCCCTCCACTTT
.,TRBJ2-7,.,TRBV11-1,CASSGREEQYF,TGTGCCAGCAGCGGCAGGGAAGAGCAGTACTTC
.,TRBJ2-3,.,TRBV11-3,CASSLTSTDTQYF,TGTGCCAGCAGCTTAACAAGCACAGATACGCAGTATTTT
.,TRBJ2-2,TRBD2,TRBV7-9,CASSLGFLAGVTGELFF,TGTGCCAGCAGCTTAGGCTTCCTAGCGGGAGTAACCGGGGAGCTGTTTTTT
.,TRBJ1-1,.,TRBV12-3/TRBV12-4,CASSLVYTEAFF,TGTGCCAGCAGTTTAGTATACACTGAAGCTTTCTTT
.,TRBJ2-3,TRBD2,TRBV7-2,CASSPSGLADVDTQYF,TGTGCCAGCAGCCCGTCAGGGCTAGCGGATGTCGATACGCAGTATTTT
.,TRBJ2-7,TRBD2,TRBV11-1,CASSFSGGETYEQYF,TGTGCCAGCAGCTTTTCGGGAGGAGAAACCTACGAGCAGTACTTC
.,TRBJ1-5,.,TRBV6-2/TRBV6-3,CASSWDMYQPQHF,TGTGCCAGCAGCTGGGACATGTATCAGCCCCAGCATTTT
once,TRBJ2-1,.,TRBV18,CASSPTGPPSYEQFF,TGTGCCAGCTCACCAACGGGGCCGCCGTCCTATGAGCAGTTCTTC
.,TRBJ1-1,.,TRBV2,CASIMNTEAFF,TGTGCCAGCATAATGAACACTGAAGCTTTCTTT
.,TRBJ2-2,.,TRBV19,CASSIQGGGVNTGELFF,TGTGCCAGTAGTATACAAGGGGGAGGTGTGAACACCGGGGAGCTGTTTTTT
.,TRBJ2-2,TRBD1,TRBV2,CASSFDRGPGELFF,TGTGCCAGCAGCTTCGACAGGGGGCCCGGGGAGCTGTTTTTT
.,TRBJ1-2,.,TRBV18,CASSPMGETNYGYTF,TGTGCCAGCTCACCAATGGGTGAGACTAACTATGGCTACACCTTC
.,TRBJ2-7,.,TRBV4-3,CASSQDIGGLSYEQYF,TGCGCCAGCAGCCAAGATATCGGCGGTCTCTCCTACGAGCAGTACTTC
.,TRBJ2-1,TRBD1,TRBV24-1,CATWDSSYNEQFF,TGTGCCACCTGGGACAGCTCCTACAATGAGCAGTTCTTC